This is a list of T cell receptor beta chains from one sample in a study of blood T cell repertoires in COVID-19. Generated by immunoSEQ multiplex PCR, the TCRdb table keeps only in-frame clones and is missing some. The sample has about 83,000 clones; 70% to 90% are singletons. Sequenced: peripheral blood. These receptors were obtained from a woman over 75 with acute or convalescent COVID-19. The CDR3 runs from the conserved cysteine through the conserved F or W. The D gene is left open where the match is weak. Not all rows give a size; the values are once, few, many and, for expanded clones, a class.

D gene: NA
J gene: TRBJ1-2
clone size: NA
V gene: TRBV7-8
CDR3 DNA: TGTGCCAGCAGCTCACAGGGATATGGAGGCTACACCTTC
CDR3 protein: CASSSQGYGGYTF

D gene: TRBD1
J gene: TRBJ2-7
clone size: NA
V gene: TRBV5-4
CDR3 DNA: TGTGCCAGCAGCCCCACAGGGGGCATCACGTACGAGCAGTACTTC
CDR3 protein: CASSPTGGITYEQYF

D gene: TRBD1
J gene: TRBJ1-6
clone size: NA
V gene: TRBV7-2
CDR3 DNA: TGTGCCAGCAGCTTATCGGGACAGCCGATTTTCTCACCCCTCCACTTT
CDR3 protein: CASSLSGQPIFSPLHF

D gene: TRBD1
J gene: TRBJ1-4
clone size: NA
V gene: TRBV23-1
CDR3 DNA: TGCGCCAGCAGTCAAACCCGAGGGGGACAGGGAAATGAAAAACTGTTTTTT
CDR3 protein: CASSQTRGGQGNEKLFF

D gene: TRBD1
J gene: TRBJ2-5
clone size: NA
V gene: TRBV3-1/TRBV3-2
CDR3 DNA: TGTGCCAGCAGCCACGGACAGGGACAAGAGACCCAGTACTTC
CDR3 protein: CASSHGQGQETQYF

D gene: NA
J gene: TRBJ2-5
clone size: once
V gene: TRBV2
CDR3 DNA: TGTGCCAGCACGGCGGAGGAGACCCAGTACTTC
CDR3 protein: CASTAEETQYF

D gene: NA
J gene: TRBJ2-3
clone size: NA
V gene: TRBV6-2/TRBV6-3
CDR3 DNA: TGTGCCAGCAGTTACTCTCTCGGGGGTACTAGCACAGATACGCAGTATTTT
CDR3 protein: CASSYSLGGTSTDTQYF

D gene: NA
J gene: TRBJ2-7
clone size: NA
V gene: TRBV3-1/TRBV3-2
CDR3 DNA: TGTGCCAGCAGCCAGGGCCCGTCCGAGCAGTACTTC
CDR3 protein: CASSQGPSEQYF

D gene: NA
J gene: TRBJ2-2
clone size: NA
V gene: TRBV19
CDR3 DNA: TGTGCCAGTAGTCTTTCACATATCAGCACCGGGGAGCTGTTTTTT
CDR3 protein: CASSLSHISTGELFF

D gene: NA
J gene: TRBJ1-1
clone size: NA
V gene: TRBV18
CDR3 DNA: TGTGCCAGCTCACCACCGGCGGGATTTGGCTACACTGAAGCTTTCTTT
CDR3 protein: CASSPPAGFGYTEAFF

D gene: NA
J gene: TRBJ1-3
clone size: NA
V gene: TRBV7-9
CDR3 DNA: TGTGCCAGCAGCTTAGCCCCCTGGGCGGGAACTGGAAACACCATATATTTT
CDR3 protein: CASSLAPWAGTGNTIYF

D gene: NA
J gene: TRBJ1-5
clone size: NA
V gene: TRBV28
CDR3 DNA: TGTGCCAGCAATAACCCCCCTACAGGGCAGCCCCAGCATTTT
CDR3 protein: CASNNPPTGQPQHF

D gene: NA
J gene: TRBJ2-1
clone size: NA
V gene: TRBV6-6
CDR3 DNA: TGTGCCAGCAGTTACCTGGACTCGAGCTCCTACAATGAGCAGTTCTTC
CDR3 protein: CASSYLDSSSYNEQFF

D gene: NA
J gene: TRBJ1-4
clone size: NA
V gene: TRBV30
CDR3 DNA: TGTGCCTGGAGTAGGGGGGGGGCGAGGAGTCTAACTAATGAAAAACTGTTTTTT
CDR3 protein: CAWSRGGARSLTNEKLFF

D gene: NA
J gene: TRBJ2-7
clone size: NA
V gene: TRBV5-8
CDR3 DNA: TGTGCCAGCAGCACCAGAGGGCCGGGTCCCGAGCAGTACTTC
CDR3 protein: CASSTRGPGPEQYF

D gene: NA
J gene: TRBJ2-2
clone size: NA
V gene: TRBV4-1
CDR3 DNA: TGCGCCAGCAGCCAGGCCCCAGGACTTACGAACACCGGGGAGCTGTTTTTT
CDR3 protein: CASSQAPGLTNTGELFF

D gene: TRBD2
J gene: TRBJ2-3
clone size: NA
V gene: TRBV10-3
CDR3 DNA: TGTGCCATCAGTGATACTAGCGGGGGGCCCACAGATACGCAGTATTTT
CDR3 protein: CAISDTSGGPTDTQYF

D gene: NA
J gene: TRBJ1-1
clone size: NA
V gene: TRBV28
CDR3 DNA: TGTGCCAGCAGCTTAGGGGCGGGGAAATCTGAAGCTTTCTTT
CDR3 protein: CASSLGAGKSEAFF

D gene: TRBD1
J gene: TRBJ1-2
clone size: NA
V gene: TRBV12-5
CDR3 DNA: TGTGCTAGTGGTCCGGGACAGGGGGCGGCTGGCTACACCTTC
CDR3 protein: CASGPGQGAAGYTF

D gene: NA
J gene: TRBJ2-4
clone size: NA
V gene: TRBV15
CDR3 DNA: TGTGCCACCAGCAGAGAGGGAGTTTTTTTAGCCAAAAACATTCAGTACTTC
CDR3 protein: CATSREGVFLAKNIQYF

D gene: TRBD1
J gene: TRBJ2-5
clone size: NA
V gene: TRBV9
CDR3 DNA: TGTGCCAGCAGCGAGACAGGGGAAGAGACCCAGTACTTC
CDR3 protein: CASSETGEETQYF

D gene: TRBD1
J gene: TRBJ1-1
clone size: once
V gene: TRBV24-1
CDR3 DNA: TGTGCCAAGTCAGGGGGCGCGTACACTGAAGCTTTCTTT
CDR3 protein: CAKSGGAYTEAFF

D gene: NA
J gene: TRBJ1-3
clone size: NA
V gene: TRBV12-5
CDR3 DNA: TGTGCTAGTGGTTTGGTCTCGGTGGGAGGTGGAAACACCATATATTTT
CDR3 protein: CASGLVSVGGGNTIYF

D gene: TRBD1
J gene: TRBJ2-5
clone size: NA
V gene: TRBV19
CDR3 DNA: TGTGCCAGTAGGAGACAGGGGGCGCGCCAAGAGACCCAGTACTTC
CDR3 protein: CASRRQGARQETQYF

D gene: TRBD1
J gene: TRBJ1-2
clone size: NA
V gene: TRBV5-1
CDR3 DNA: TGCGCCAGCAGCTACGGACAGGGGAGGTCTGGCTACACCTTC
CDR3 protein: CASSYGQGRSGYTF

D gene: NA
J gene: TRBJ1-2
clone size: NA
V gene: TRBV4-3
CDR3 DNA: TGCGCCAGCAGCCAAGAAGTTGGGAGGGCCAACTATGGCTACACCTTC
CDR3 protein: CASSQEVGRANYGYTF

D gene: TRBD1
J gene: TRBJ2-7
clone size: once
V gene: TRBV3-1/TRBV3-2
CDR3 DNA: TGTGCCAGCAGCCCACGTGGGACAGCCGCCTACGAGCAGTACTTC
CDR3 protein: CASSPRGTAAYEQYF

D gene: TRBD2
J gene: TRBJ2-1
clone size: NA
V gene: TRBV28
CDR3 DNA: TGTGCCAGCCTCCTGAGAGCGGGGTTCTCCAATGAGCAGTTCTTC
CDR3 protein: CASLLRAGFSNEQFF

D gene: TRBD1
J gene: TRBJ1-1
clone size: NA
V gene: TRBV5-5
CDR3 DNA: TGTGCCAGCAGCCCAGGGACAGGGGGGGCCTTTCGAGCTTTCTTT
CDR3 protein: CASSPGTGGAFRAFF